This is a list of T cell receptor beta chains from one sample in a study of technical replicates of blood from a handful of donors. Measured with immunoSEQ multiplex PCR; TCRdb has only the in-frame clones, and not every one. The table records fewer than 90,000 clones, 93% of them present only once. Source material: T cells isolated from PBMCs. These receptors all stem from a human donor in good health. Both conserved end residues are part of each CDR3. D genes are given only for firm matches. Clone size is shown for a subset of rows, as once, few, many or a class of expanded clone.

j_gene: TRBJ1-3
d_gene: TRBD1
abundance: once
v_gene: TRBV27
CDR3nt: TGTGCCAGCAGTTCAATTGTCCCGGGACAGGGGTTCTATGGAAACACCATATATTTT
CDR3aa: CASSSIVPGQGFYGNTIYF

j_gene: TRBJ2-5
d_gene: .
abundance: .
v_gene: TRBV7-2
CDR3nt: TGTGCCAGCAGCTTAGACAGAGCGGGGACCCAGTACTTC
CDR3aa: CASSLDRAGTQYF

j_gene: TRBJ1-4
d_gene: .
abundance: .
v_gene: TRBV28
CDR3nt: TGTGCCAGCAGTTTACCCCCCAGTCGGCGGGACGGCGAAAAACTGTTTTTT
CDR3aa: CASSLPPSRRDGEKLFF

j_gene: TRBJ2-1
d_gene: .
abundance: .
v_gene: TRBV18
CDR3nt: TGTGCCAGCTCACCACCGAGCAGGGTAGGTGAGCAGTTCTTC
CDR3aa: CASSPPSRVGEQFF

j_gene: TRBJ1-2
d_gene: .
abundance: .
v_gene: TRBV6-1
CDR3nt: TGTGCCAGCACCCCGACGGGGACTTTCAATGGCTACACCTTC
CDR3aa: CASTPTGTFNGYTF

j_gene: TRBJ2-3
d_gene: TRBD1
abundance: .
v_gene: TRBV7-9
CDR3nt: TGTGCCAGCAGCTGGGGGACAGGGGGATTCTCAGATACGCAGTATTTT
CDR3aa: CASSWGTGGFSDTQYF

j_gene: TRBJ2-3
d_gene: TRBD1
abundance: .
v_gene: TRBV5-1
CDR3nt: TGCGCCAGCAGCCTGGGACAGGGGTCAGATACGCAGTATTTT
CDR3aa: CASSLGQGSDTQYF

j_gene: TRBJ1-1
d_gene: .
abundance: .
v_gene: TRBV6-5
CDR3nt: TGTGCCAGCAGTCGAGGGGGGAACACTGAAGCTTTCTTT
CDR3aa: CASSRGGNTEAFF

j_gene: TRBJ1-2
d_gene: .
abundance: few
v_gene: TRBV28
CDR3nt: TGTGCCAGCAGGAGGGCAGGCGGTGGCTACACCTTC
CDR3aa: CASRRAGGGYTF

j_gene: TRBJ2-3
d_gene: .
abundance: .
v_gene: TRBV7-9
CDR3nt: TGTGCCAGCAGCTTAGACATGAGCACAGATACGCAGTATTTT
CDR3aa: CASSLDMSTDTQYF

j_gene: TRBJ1-1
d_gene: TRBD1
abundance: .
v_gene: TRBV5-1
CDR3nt: TGCGCCAGCAGCTGGGGACAGGGGGACATGAACACTGAAGCTTTCTTT
CDR3aa: CASSWGQGDMNTEAFF

j_gene: TRBJ2-1
d_gene: TRBD2
abundance: once
v_gene: TRBV5-4
CDR3nt: TGTGCCAGCAGCCCCGGGACTAGCGGGAGAAATGAGCAGTTCTTC
CDR3aa: CASSPGTSGRNEQFF

j_gene: TRBJ2-7
d_gene: .
abundance: .
v_gene: TRBV28
CDR3nt: TGTGCCAGCAGTTCCAAGACAGCTCACCGAAGACCCTACGAGCAGTACTTC
CDR3aa: CASSSKTAHRRPYEQYF

j_gene: TRBJ2-7
d_gene: .
abundance: .
v_gene: TRBV27
CDR3nt: TGTGCCAGCAGTTTAATCAGGACTACGAACTACGAGCAGTACTTC
CDR3aa: CASSLIRTTNYEQYF

j_gene: TRBJ2-3
d_gene: .
abundance: once
v_gene: TRBV11-3
CDR3nt: TGTGCCAGCAGCTTGGGAGTTTATTCCACAGATACGCAGTATTTT
CDR3aa: CASSLGVYSTDTQYF

j_gene: TRBJ2-7
d_gene: .
abundance: .
v_gene: TRBV11-1
CDR3nt: TGTGCCAGCAGCTTAACAGGGAAGGGCGGTCCCTACGAGCAGTACTTC
CDR3aa: CASSLTGKGGPYEQYF

j_gene: TRBJ2-3
d_gene: .
abundance: .
v_gene: TRBV11-3
CDR3nt: TGTGCCAGCAGCCCACCGGGTGGCACAGATACGCAGTATTTT
CDR3aa: CASSPPGGTDTQYF

j_gene: TRBJ2-7
d_gene: TRBD1
abundance: .
v_gene: TRBV29-1
CDR3nt: TGCAGCGTTGAATGGGACAGCTCCTACGAGCAGTACTTC
CDR3aa: CSVEWDSSYEQYF

j_gene: TRBJ1-1
d_gene: .
abundance: .
v_gene: TRBV30
CDR3nt: TGTGCCTGGAGAATTGGGCAGGGATACACTGAAGCTTTCTTT
CDR3aa: CAWRIGQGYTEAFF

j_gene: TRBJ1-1
d_gene: .
abundance: .
v_gene: TRBV27
CDR3nt: TGTGCCAGCAGTATTACAGGGTTGGGTGAAGCTTTCTTT
CDR3aa: CASSITGLGEAFF

j_gene: TRBJ1-1
d_gene: TRBD1
abundance: once
v_gene: TRBV7-9
CDR3nt: TGTGCCAGCAGCTTACCCGGCAGGGGGCCTTTCTTT
CDR3aa: CASSLPGRGPFF

j_gene: TRBJ2-1
d_gene: .
abundance: .
v_gene: TRBV5-1
CDR3nt: TGCGCCAGCAGCTTGGGCGGGACGGAATACAATGAGCAGTTCTTC
CDR3aa: CASSLGGTEYNEQFF

j_gene: TRBJ1-1
d_gene: .
abundance: .
v_gene: TRBV28
CDR3nt: TGTGCCAGCGAAGACAGAAACACTGAAGCTTTCTTT
CDR3aa: CASEDRNTEAFF

j_gene: TRBJ2-7
d_gene: .
abundance: once
v_gene: TRBV5-1
CDR3nt: TGCGCCAGCAGTTTGCGGGGCGAGCAGTACTTC
CDR3aa: CASSLRGEQYF

j_gene: TRBJ2-5
d_gene: .
abundance: .
v_gene: TRBV7-9
CDR3nt: TGTGCCAGCAGCTTCAGAACACCCTTCTCCCTCCAAGAGACCCAGTACTTC
CDR3aa: CASSFRTPFSLQETQYF

j_gene: TRBJ2-6
d_gene: TRBD1
abundance: .
v_gene: TRBV7-3
CDR3nt: TGTGCCAGCAGCTCCCGTCCGGGACAGCTGGATAACGTCCTGACTTTC
CDR3aa: CASSSRPGQLDNVLTF

j_gene: TRBJ1-1
d_gene: .
abundance: .
v_gene: TRBV7-9
CDR3nt: TGTGCCAGCAGCCCGCATGCGTCAGGGGAAGAAGCTTTCTTT
CDR3aa: CASSPHASGEEAFF

j_gene: TRBJ1-2
d_gene: TRBD1
abundance: .
v_gene: TRBV14
CDR3nt: TGTGCCAGCAGCCCAGGTCCCGGGACAGGCTATGGCTACACCTTC
CDR3aa: CASSPGPGTGYGYTF

j_gene: TRBJ2-2
d_gene: .
abundance: .
v_gene: TRBV7-9
CDR3nt: TGTGCCAGCGGGAACCGGGACTTCAACACCGGGGAGCTGTTTTTT
CDR3aa: CASGNRDFNTGELFF

j_gene: TRBJ1-4
d_gene: .
abundance: .
v_gene: TRBV6-5
CDR3nt: TGTGCCAGCAGTTACTCGGAACAGTATAATGAAAAACTGTTTTTT
CDR3aa: CASSYSEQYNEKLFF

j_gene: TRBJ1-1
d_gene: TRBD1
abundance: .
v_gene: TRBV14
CDR3nt: TGTGCCAGCAGTACAGGGGTAACTGAAGCTTTCTTT
CDR3aa: CASSTGVTEAFF

j_gene: TRBJ2-1
d_gene: TRBD2
abundance: once
v_gene: TRBV6-1
CDR3nt: TGTGCCAGCAGTGGGCGATGGGGGGCGGGAGGTGAGCAGTTCTTC
CDR3aa: CASSGRWGAGGEQFF

j_gene: TRBJ1-1
d_gene: .
abundance: .
v_gene: TRBV28
CDR3nt: TGTGCCAGCAGTTTATCCAGGCAGGGAACTTTCTTT
CDR3aa: CASSLSRQGTFF

j_gene: TRBJ2-3
d_gene: TRBD2
abundance: .
v_gene: TRBV2
CDR3nt: TGTGCCAGCAGTGACCCGGGGGGAGGTACAGATACGCAGTATTTT
CDR3aa: CASSDPGGGTDTQYF

j_gene: TRBJ2-7
d_gene: .
abundance: .
v_gene: TRBV28
CDR3nt: TGTGCCAGCAGTTCCACAGGGTTCAGCGGGACATGGTCCTACGAGCAGTACTTC
CDR3aa: CASSSTGFSGTWSYEQYF

j_gene: TRBJ1-1
d_gene: .
abundance: .
v_gene: TRBV25-1
CDR3nt: TGTGCCAGACCTGAACCCCAGGAATTGAACACTGAAGCTTTCTTT
CDR3aa: CARPEPQELNTEAFF

j_gene: TRBJ2-2
d_gene: .
abundance: .
v_gene: TRBV21-1
CDR3nt: TGTGCCAGCAGCAAGGGGGCAGGGGAAGGGAAAACCGGGGAGCTGTTTTTT
CDR3aa: CASSKGAGEGKTGELFF

j_gene: TRBJ2-2
d_gene: .
abundance: once
v_gene: TRBV5-6
CDR3nt: TGTGCCAGCAGCTTGGCGGAGGGGCGCGGTACCGGGGAGCTGTTTTTT
CDR3aa: CASSLAEGRGTGELFF

j_gene: TRBJ1-1
d_gene: .
abundance: .
v_gene: TRBV29-1
CDR3nt: TGCAGCGTCCTAAGAATTACGGGTGTAATGAACACTGAAGCTTTCTTT
CDR3aa: CSVLRITGVMNTEAFF

j_gene: TRBJ1-5
d_gene: .
abundance: .
v_gene: TRBV4-1
CDR3nt: TGCGCCAGCAGCCGAAACACGAATCAGCCCCAGCATTTT
CDR3aa: CASSRNTNQPQHF

j_gene: TRBJ1-3
d_gene: TRBD1
abundance: .
v_gene: TRBV7-9
CDR3nt: TGTGCCAGCAGCAAACCCCGGGACAGTTCGAACTCTGGAAACACCATATATTTT
CDR3aa: CASSKPRDSSNSGNTIYF

j_gene: TRBJ1-4
d_gene: TRBD1
abundance: .
v_gene: TRBV11-2
CDR3nt: TGTGCCAGCAGCCAAGACTGGACAGGGGCTGAAAAACTGTTTTTT
CDR3aa: CASSQDWTGAEKLFF

j_gene: TRBJ1-2
d_gene: TRBD1
abundance: .
v_gene: TRBV5-4
CDR3nt: TGTGCCAGCGTATCAAGGGGGCAGTCCTATGGCTACACCTTC
CDR3aa: CASVSRGQSYGYTF

j_gene: TRBJ2-1
d_gene: .
abundance: few
v_gene: TRBV4-1
CDR3nt: TGCGCCAGCAGCAAAGGGGTGCGGTACAATGAGCAGTTCTTC
CDR3aa: CASSKGVRYNEQFF

j_gene: TRBJ2-1
d_gene: TRBD1
abundance: .
v_gene: TRBV5-4
CDR3nt: TGTGCCAGCAGCGACGGGACAGGGGGAGGTAATGAGCAGTTCTTC
CDR3aa: CASSDGTGGGNEQFF